Listed below are T cell receptor beta chains from one sample, sequenced in a study of cytomegalovirus exposure and HLA in healthy donors. The protocol was immunoSEQ multiplex PCR, while the TCRdb copy is restricted to in-frame clones and leaves out a portion. This repertoire shows around 160,000 clones, about 76% found once; its top ten account for approximately 2.4%. The specimen was PBMCs. The receptors were sampled from a woman aged 40 to 50 in good health and CMV-seropositive. Each CDR3 is given with its conserved first and last residue. Each record gives: J gene, clone size, V gene, D gene, CDR3 protein, CDR3 DNA. A D gene is named only where the DNA matches it firmly. Where a row states a size, it is once, few, many or the class of an expanded clone; other rows omit it.

>TRBJ2-5|once|TRBV5-4|-
CASSVRGEETQYF
TGTGCCAGCAGCGTCAGGGGCGAGGAGACCCAGTACTTC
>TRBJ1-2|-|TRBV7-9|TRBD1
CASSLSGTGNGYTF
TGTGCCAGCAGCCTCTCCGGGACAGGGAATGGCTACACCTTC
>TRBJ1-5|-|TRBV6-6|TRBD1
CASSDRGGAGQPQHF
TGTGCCAGCAGCGACCGAGGGGGCGCAGGTCAGCCCCAGCATTTT
>TRBJ2-3|-|TRBV2|-
CASSDGSTDTQYF
TGTGCCAGCAGTGACGGGAGTACAGATACGCAGTATTTT
>TRBJ2-1|-|TRBV5-1|TRBD2
CASSWTSGESSYNEQFF
TGCGCCAGCAGCTGGACTAGCGGGGAAAGCTCCTACAATGAGCAGTTCTTC
>TRBJ2-1|-|TRBV4-2|TRBD2
CASSRGRGSSGSGEQFF
TGTGCCAGCAGCCGGGGTCGTGGGTCTAGCGGGAGTGGTGAGCAGTTCTTC
>TRBJ2-3|once|TRBV25-1|TRBD2
CASSGGGSYTDTQYF
TGTGCCAGCAGTGGGGGAGGGAGTTACACAGATACGCAGTATTTT
>TRBJ1-2|-|TRBV2|-
CANRAGGISNYGYTF
TGTGCCAACCGAGCGGGGGGTATTTCGAACTATGGCTACACCTTC
>TRBJ1-2|-|TRBV19|-
CASSILQGTTNYGYTF
TGTGCCAGTAGTATCCTCCAGGGAACTACTAACTATGGCTACACCTTC
>TRBJ2-1|few|TRBV30|TRBD2
CAWRLAGANEQFF
TGTGCCTGGAGACTAGCGGGAGCTAATGAGCAGTTCTTC
>TRBJ2-7|-|TRBV7-8|TRBD1
CASSRQGGPYEQYF
TGTGCCAGCAGCCGACAGGGTGGCCCCTACGAGCAGTACTTC
>TRBJ2-2|-|TRBV9|-
CASSVESQANTGELFF
TGTGCCAGCAGCGTAGAATCCCAGGCGAACACCGGGGAGCTGTTTTTT
>TRBJ2-1|-|TRBV9|TRBD2
CASSVETSGRNDEQFF
TGTGCCAGCAGCGTAGAGACTAGCGGGAGGAATGATGAGCAGTTCTTC
>TRBJ1-5|-|TRBV19|-
CASSIGAEGQPQHF
TGTGCCAGTAGTATAGGAGCGGAGGGGCAGCCCCAGCATTTT
>TRBJ1-4|-|TRBV30|TRBD1
CAWSVQGVEKLFF
TGTGCCTGGAGTGTACAGGGGGTTGAAAAACTGTTTTTT
>TRBJ1-1|-|TRBV27|-
CASSNPGRGAEAFF
TGTGCCAGCTCAAACCCGGGTCGGGGGGCTGAAGCTTTCTTT
>TRBJ2-7|-|TRBV5-6|TRBD2
CASRPGLAGSYEQYF
TGTGCCAGCAGACCGGGACTAGCGGGGTCCTACGAGCAGTACTTC
>TRBJ1-6|-|TRBV2|-
CASSERGLNSPLHF
TGTGCCAGCAGTGAACGGGGACTGAATTCACCCCTCCACTTT
>TRBJ1-4|-|TRBV6-4|-
CASSDGMTREKLFF
TGTGCCAGCAGTGACGGAATGACACGCGAAAAACTGTTTTTT
>TRBJ2-7|-|TRBV6-5|TRBD1
CASSPQGARRNEQYF
TGTGCCAGCAGTCCTCAGGGGGCCAGAAGAAACGAGCAGTACTTC
>TRBJ1-1|-|TRBV29-1|-
CSVEESRTEAFF
TGCAGCGTTGAAGAGAGTCGCACTGAAGCTTTCTTT
>TRBJ2-7|-|TRBV4-2|TRBD2
CASSQGASGTYEQYF
TGTGCCAGCAGCCAAGGGGCTAGCGGTACCTACGAGCAGTACTTC
>TRBJ2-1|-|TRBV27|TRBD2
CASSSLGLAGNEQFF
TGTGCCAGCAGTTCCCTTGGACTAGCGGGCAATGAGCAGTTCTTC
>TRBJ2-3|-|TRBV7-7|TRBD2
CASSLGRGAIDTQYF
TGTGCCAGCAGCCTCGGGAGGGGGGCAATAGATACGCAGTATTTT
>TRBJ1-1|-|TRBV10-3|-
CAISAAGPNTEAFF
TGTGCCATCAGTGCGGCAGGGCCGAACACTGAAGCTTTCTTT
>TRBJ1-4|-|TRBV19|TRBD1
CASRGDSLEKLFF
TGTGCCAGTCGAGGGGACAGCCTTGAAAAACTGTTTTTT
>TRBJ1-1|-|TRBV30|TRBD1
CAWRGPRGDTEAFF
TGTGCCTGGAGGGGCCCCAGGGGGGACACTGAAGCTTTCTTT
>TRBJ2-7|-|TRBV4-1|TRBD2
CASSQASASGRPGYEQYF
TGCGCCAGCAGCCAAGCGTCGGCTAGCGGGAGGCCGGGGTACGAGCAGTACTTC
>TRBJ2-3|-|TRBV7-2|-
CASSLGSSSTDTQYF
TGTGCCAGCAGCTTAGGCAGTTCTAGCACAGATACGCAGTATTTT
>TRBJ2-1|-|TRBV2|TRBD2
CASRILASSYNEQFF
TGTGCCAGCAGAATACTAGCGAGCTCCTACAATGAGCAGTTCTTC
>TRBJ2-3|-|TRBV7-2|-
CASSLKLDTQYF
TGTGCCAGCAGCTTAAAGCTGGATACGCAGTATTTT
>TRBJ2-5|-|TRBV7-9|-
CASSLGSGQETQYF
TGTGCCAGCAGCTTGGGTAGCGGCCAAGAGACCCAGTACTTC
>TRBJ1-1|-|TRBV18|-
CASSPREENTEAFF
TGTGCCAGCTCACCAAGAGAGGAGAACACTGAAGCTTTCTTT
>TRBJ2-7|few|TRBV6-6|-
CASSYSSEGASEQYF
TGTGCCAGCAGTTACTCCTCGGAGGGGGCGTCCGAGCAGTACTTC
>TRBJ2-4|-|TRBV21-1|-
CASSATGKAKNIQYF
TGTGCCAGCTCCGCGACAGGGAAGGCCAAAAACATTCAGTACTTC
>TRBJ2-7|-|TRBV18|TRBD2
CASSQVAGPEYEQYF
TGTGCCAGCTCACAGGTAGCGGGCCCCGAGTACGAGCAGTACTTC
>TRBJ1-1|many|TRBV19|TRBD1
CASRPTGGDGTEAFF
TGTGCCAGTAGGCCGACAGGGGGCGATGGCACTGAAGCTTTCTTT
>TRBJ2-3|-|TRBV6-5|-
CAARGATDTQYF
TGTGCCGCCCGGGGGGCGACAGATACGCAGTATTTT
>TRBJ2-1|-|TRBV7-9|TRBD2
CASSRGPSGSREQFF
TGTGCCAGCAGCCGCGGGCCTAGCGGGTCTCGAGAGCAGTTCTTC
>TRBJ2-7|-|TRBV25-1|-
CASSEGGFVEYEQYF
TGTGCCAGCAGTGAAGGAGGGTTCGTTGAGTACGAGCAGTACTTC
>TRBJ2-1|-|TRBV10-3|-
CAISEQAGSYNEQFF
TGTGCCATCAGTGAGCAGGCAGGGTCCTACAATGAGCAGTTCTTC
>TRBJ1-1|few|TRBV4-3|-
CASSQAVNTEAFF
TGCGCCAGCAGCCAAGCAGTGAACACTGAAGCTTTCTTT
>TRBJ2-2|-|TRBV6-5|-
CASSSNTGELFF
TGTGCCAGCAGCTCGAACACCGGGGAGCTGTTTTTT
>TRBJ2-1|-|TRBV7-6|-
CASSLGSYNEQFF
TGTGCCAGCAGCTTAGGCAGCTACAATGAGCAGTTCTTC
>TRBJ1-4|-|TRBV7-2|-
CASSLSGSPNEKLFF
TGTGCCAGCAGCCTTTCCGGGTCACCTAATGAAAAACTGTTTTTT
>TRBJ1-1|-|TRBV6-5|-
CASRPPGGAEGEAFF
TGTGCCAGCAGACCACCCGGGGGGGCCGAGGGTGAAGCTTTCTTT
>TRBJ1-1|-|TRBV25-1|-
CASTSGGGTEAFF
TGTGCCAGCACCTCGGGGGGAGGCACTGAAGCTTTCTTT
>TRBJ1-2|-|TRBV2|-
CASIARSLNYGYTF
TGTGCCAGCATTGCGCGTAGCCTGAACTATGGCTACACCTTC
>TRBJ2-2|-|TRBV11-3|-
CASSSGGGELFF
TGTGCCAGCAGCTCCGGGGGCGGGGAGCTGTTTTTT
>TRBJ1-4|-|TRBV5-1|TRBD1
CASSLGTGSRGEKLFF
TGCGCCAGCAGTCTGGGGACAGGGAGTCGAGGTGAAAAACTGTTTTTT
>TRBJ2-1|-|TRBV5-1|TRBD2
CASSPGLVSNEQFF
TGCGCCAGCAGTCCCGGACTAGTCTCCAATGAGCAGTTCTTC
>TRBJ2-7|-|TRBV14|TRBD2
CASSRSSGSSYEQYF
TGTGCCAGCAGCCGGTCTAGCGGGAGTTCCTACGAGCAGTACTTC
>TRBJ2-7|-|TRBV6-5|-
CASSCAPGATSYEQYF
TGTGCCAGCAGTTGTGCCCCAGGGGCTACATCCTACGAGCAGTACTTC
>TRBJ2-5|-|TRBV5-6|TRBD2
CASSLLLAQETQYF
TGTGCCAGCAGTTTGTTACTAGCGCAAGAGACCCAGTACTTC
>TRBJ1-4|-|TRBV5-7|TRBD1
CASSLPGQANEKLFF
TGTGCCAGCAGCCTGCCGGGACAGGCTAATGAAAAACTGTTTTTT
>TRBJ1-1|once|TRBV7-9|TRBD1
CASSPGQGTRTEAFF
TGTGCCAGCAGTCCGGGACAGGGGACGAGGACTGAAGCTTTCTTT
>TRBJ2-4|-|TRBV18|-
CASSPSSGAKNIQYF
TGTGCCAGCTCACCCTCATCGGGGGCCAAAAACATTCAGTACTTC
>TRBJ2-1|-|TRBV19|TRBD1
CASSIDLTGISEQFF
TGTGCCAGTAGTATAGACCTGACAGGGATAAGTGAGCAGTTCTTC